The source of this T cell receptor (beta chain) is a study of cytotoxic CD8 clonotypes in ibrutinib-treated CLL. Frozen PBMC stocks contributed 2 to 2.5 micrograms of genomic DNA to the TCR beta libraries. On this clone itself: Antigen: not known.

Assay: immunoSEQ multiplex PCR; the TCRdb copy retains only in-frame clones and omits some. This repertoire shows about 130,000 clones, approximately 85% found once; its top ten account for roughly 2%. This CDR3 is 11 amino acids long. The V gene's germline CDR1 is SNHLY and CDR2 FYNNEI. V lost 7 bases and J lost 0, with 4 bases in between. Study-level results: Clonality measured at baseline exceeded age-matched healthy donors, tracking circulating CD8+ T-cell counts. Samples were collected at differing times from sustained-remission and progressing patients. The clonality went up when patients responded to ibrutinib and dropped back toward baseline at progression.

V usage is TRBV2 and J usage is TRBJ2-7; D is unresolved. The receptor was isolated from a human donor with chronic lymphocytic leukemia. Sequencing used PBMCs, obtained after 24 months of ibrutinib treatment. CDR3 region: CASILSYEQYF. The CDR3 DNA reads as TGTGCCAGCATCCTCTCCTACGAGCAGTACTTC.